This T cell receptor (beta chain) was recorded in a study of OX40 agonist ivuxolimab in advanced cancers. A note on the overall study: Ivuxolimab was a fully human IgG2 agonistic monoclonal antibody targeting the costimulatory receptor OX40 (CD134). Intravenous ivuxolimab was administered to patients every 2 weeks at six dose levels: 0.01, 0.1, 0.3, 1.5, 3 and 10 mg/kg. Of the roughly 50 dose-escalation patients, hepatocellular carcinoma was present in around 20, melanoma in around 15, renal cell carcinoma in 9 and head and neck cancer in 9. In the dose-escalation cohort, roughly 80% of patients were male, and the mean age was around 60 years, with a range of about 20 to 90. Patients were allowed to have had prior anti-PD-1, anti-PD-L1 or anti-CTLA-4 therapy, and 40% of the dose-escalation patients had been treated with checkpoint inhibitors. Partial responses occurred in three dose-escalation patients, of whom one had hepatocellular carcinoma and two had cutaneous melanoma. Peripheral TCRbeta sequencing was intended to test whether TCR sequence diversity was altered and clonal T-cell expansion was caused by ivuxolimab. The paper covers the monotherapy dose-escalation part of the phase I ivuxolimab trial, which included N ≈ 52 patients.

Overall results and qualifications from the work: At doses of 0.1 to 3.0 mg/kg, clonal expansion of both CD4+ and CD8+ blood T cells was observed from baseline to week 6. Low levels of normalized T-cell clonal expansion were also seen in some patients who did not respond. The antigen specificity of the peripheral T cells that underwent clonal expansion was not determined. After ivuxolimab, expanded clones were on average more numerous among CD8+ T cells than among CD4+ T cells. Partial responders in the 0.1-3.0 mg/kg groups had among the lowest normalized peripheral clonal expansion, especially among CD8+ T cells.

Patients with a history of autoimmune disease or receiving systemic immunosuppression were excluded from the trial. Peripheral blood for TCR sequencing was collected from all dose cohorts at baseline, on cycle 4 day 1, and on cycle 7 day 1. The samples were drawn from a first-in-human, open-label, multicenter phase I dose-escalation trial of ivuxolimab. Adults with locally advanced or metastatic melanoma, renal cell carcinoma, hepatocellular carcinoma or head and neck squamous cell carcinoma were enrolled in the trial. Before TCR sequencing, CD4+ T cells and CD8+ T cells were sorted from peripheral blood as separate populations. To sequence the TCRbeta CDR3 region, genomic DNA was isolated from the sorted cells. The immunoSEQ Assay was used to sequence the TCRbeta CDR3 regions. What TCRdb holds here is the immuneACCESS table cut down to in-frame rearrangements. Part of the clones is not present; checked against another copy, under half of the missing clones reflect an unresolved V gene, and the others are unexplained. Counted in this sample were 30,000 to 45,000 clones; more than 75% of them appeared once. Approximately 31% of the sample belongs to the ten largest clones.

Via the germline V gene (reference sequence), CDR1 is LNHNV and CDR2 YYDKDF. V is shortened by 3 bases, J by 8 bases, and the region joining them spans 12 bases. The CDR3, cysteine through phenylalanine, is 13 amino acids long. Kept here is only the CDR3 DNA, which spans 39 bases and is read in frame from base 1. This clone was recorded only once. This receptor's antigen is unknown. It has no much larger one-base neighbor in the sample; base qualities were not kept. The clonotype originates from an adult with an advanced solid tumor such as melanoma, head and neck, liver or kidney cancer. The material was CD4+ or CD8+ T cells sorted from blood, obtained in a trial of the OX40 agonist ivuxolimab. The chain is made from TRBV15 and TRBJ2-3; the D segment cannot be called with confidence. The bases are TGTGCCACCAGCAGGGAAGGGCGAGGTACGCAGTATTTT. It encodes CATSREGRGTQYF.